The 12 T cell receptor beta chains below come from one sample, sequenced in a study of PD-1 blockade in classical Hodgkin lymphoma. The repertoire was sequenced with immunoSEQ multiplex PCR; TCRdb's copy has only in-frame clones and lacks some. The sample yields 75,000 to 100,000 clones, about four fifths seen once. Autologous stem cell transplantation was followed by relapse in every patient, and brentuximab vedotin exposure varied. Source: peripheral blood mononuclear cells (PBMCs), taken before the second cycle of nivolumab. Source of these receptors: a human donor with classical Hodgkin lymphoma.

This clone was observed once. V gene TRBV6-5 combines with J gene TRBJ2-3, with D hard to call. Germline V gene data show CDR1 as MNHEY and CDR2 as SVGAGI. V lost 6 bases and J lost 5, with 15 bases in between. The CDR3 loop spans 14 amino acids. CDR3: CASSQVSLVDTQYF. CDR3 coding DNA: TGTGCCAGCAGCCAGGTCTCGTTGGTAGATACGCAGTATTTT.

CDR3 nucleotide sequence: TGTGCCAGTAGTCCCGGGACAGGGGGTGCCGTAAGGGAGACCCAGTACTTC. The encoded protein is CASSPGTGGAVRETQYF. The chain links TRBV19 to TRBJ2-5; 11 nucleotides match TRBD1. V lost 5 bases, J lost 5 bases, and 13 bases stayed unmatched. CDR1 and CDR2 (germline): LNHDA, SQIVND (reference sequence). CDR3 length: 17 residues.

V and J are TRBV6-1 and TRBJ2-1; D possibly corresponds to TRBD2 (5 bases). The CDR3 runs to 16 residues. The V and J ends lost 2 bases and 1 base respectively, with 12 bases between them. The V gene's germline CDR1 is MNHNS and CDR2 SASEGT. CDR3 coding DNA: TGTGCCAGCAGTGAACCGGGATCCATGTCCTACAATGAGCAGTTCTTC. Translation: CASSEPGSMSYNEQFF.

The chain is built from TRBV5-1 and TRBJ2-1, with 9 bases fitting TRBD2. The CDR3 is 14 amino acids. Germline CDR1 reads SGHRS; CDR2 reads YFSETQ. V lost 3 bases to trimming and J lost 9 bases; unmatched junction nucleotides: 7. Here the CDR3 DNA reads TGCGCCAGCAGCTCCGGGACTAGCAACCCTGAGCAGTTCTTC. Translation gives CASSSGTSNPEQFF.

This chain connects TRBV28 to TRBJ2-7, with 10 bases fitting TRBD1. J gave up 4 bases and V 6 bases, and 9 bases lay outside the gene matches. Germline V gene lookup returns CDR1 MDHEN and CDR2 SYDVKM. The CDR3 contains 15 residues. This CDR3 is CASSSWGQGRYEQYF. The CDR3, as DNA: TGTGCCAGCAGCTCCTGGGGACAGGGGAGGTACGAGCAGTACTTC.

In its sample, this clone was seen once. The chain combines TRBV6-1 with TRBJ1-2; D ambiguous. Germline loops: CDR1 MNHNS, CDR2 SASEGT. The CDR3 has 13 amino acids. Trimming took off 7 bases at V and 3 bases at J, with 12 bases between the two ends. The CDR3 sequence is CASNNPEYYGYTF. In nucleotides, the CDR3 is TGTGCCAGCAATAACCCGGAATACTATGGCTACACCTTC.

This sequence joins TRBV19 and TRBJ1-1; no clear D. The germline gives CDR1 LNHDA, CDR2 SQIVND (reference sequence). Deletions cut 8 bases from V and 3 bases from J, with 13 bases between. There are 13 residues in the CDR3. Here the CDR3 reads CASQTYSDTEAFF. CDR3 DNA sequence: TGTGCCAGTCAGACCTACTCCGACACTGAAGCTTTCTTT.

This chain joins TRBV9 and TRBJ1-1; unclear D gene. Per germline, CDR1 SGDLS and CDR2 YYNGEE. This CDR3 contains 14 residues. V lost 0 bases and J lost 4, with 10 bases in between. The CDR3, as DNA: TGTGCCAGCAGCGTAGGGTCAGTAGGCACTGAAGCTTTCTTT. It specifies CASSVGSVGTEAFF.

This rearrangement joins TRBV5-5 to TRBJ1-2, with TRBD1 as a possible D gene (5 bases). CDR3 length: 14 amino acids. The germline V gene encodes CDR1 SGHKS and CDR2 YYEKEE (reference sequence). V gave up 1 base and J gave up 4 bases, with 11 bases separating them. CDR3 coding DNA: TGTGCCAGCAGCTTGAGTCCAGGGCCCTATGGCTACACCTTC. This encodes CASSLSPGPYGYTF.

J is TRBJ2-5 and V is TRBV7-2; 10 nucleotides line up with TRBD1. The CDR3 covers 14 residues. Germline trimming cut 2 bases from V and 4 bases from J; bases unmatched to any gene: 1. Germline loops: CDR1 SGHTA, CDR2 FQGNSA. CDR3 sequence (DNA): TGTGCCAGCAGCTTAAGGACAGGGGGAGAGACCCAGTACTTC. Amino acids: CASSLRTGGETQYF.

The rearrangement uses TRBV6-1 and TRBJ2-2; no clear D gene. Germline V CDR1 and CDR2: MNHNS, SASEGT. The CDR3 has 15 residues. V lost 5 bases and J 0 bases, leaving 10 bases between the germline ends. The CDR3 here is CASSFYDANTGELFF. Here the CDR3 DNA reads TGTGCCAGCAGTTTCTACGACGCGAACACCGGGGAGCTGTTTTTT.

V gene TRBV10-3 combines with J gene TRBJ2-2; the match to TRBD1 covers 7 bases. With 7 bases clipped from V and 4 bases from J, the junction kept 15 bases outside the gene matches. Germline CDR1 and CDR2: ENHRY and SYGVKD. This CDR3 region has 17 residues. The CDR3 DNA follows: TGTGCCATCACCCAAGGGGGCTGGGCTTCCGGCACCGGGGAGCTGTTTTTT. Encoded protein: CAITQGGWASGTGELFF.